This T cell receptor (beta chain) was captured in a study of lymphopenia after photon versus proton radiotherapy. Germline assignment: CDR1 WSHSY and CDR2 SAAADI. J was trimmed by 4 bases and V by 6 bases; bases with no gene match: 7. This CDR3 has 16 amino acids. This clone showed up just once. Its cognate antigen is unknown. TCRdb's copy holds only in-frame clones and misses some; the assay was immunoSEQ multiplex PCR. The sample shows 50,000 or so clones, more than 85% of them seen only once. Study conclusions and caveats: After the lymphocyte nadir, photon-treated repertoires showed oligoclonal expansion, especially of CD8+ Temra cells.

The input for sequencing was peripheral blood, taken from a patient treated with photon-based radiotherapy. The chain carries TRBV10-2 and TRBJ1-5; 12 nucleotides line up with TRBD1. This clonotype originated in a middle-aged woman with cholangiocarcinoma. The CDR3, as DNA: TGCGCCAGCAGGGCGGGACAGGGGGCAGGGAATCAGCCCCAGCATTTT. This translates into CASRAGQGAGNQPQHF.